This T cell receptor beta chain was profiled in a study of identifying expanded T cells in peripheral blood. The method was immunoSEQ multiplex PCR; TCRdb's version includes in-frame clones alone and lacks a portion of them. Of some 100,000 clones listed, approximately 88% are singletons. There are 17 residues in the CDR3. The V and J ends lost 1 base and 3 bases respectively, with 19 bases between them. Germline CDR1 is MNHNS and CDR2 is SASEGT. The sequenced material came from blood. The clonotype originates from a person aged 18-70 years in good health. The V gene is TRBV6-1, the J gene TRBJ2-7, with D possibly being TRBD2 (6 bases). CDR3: CASSEGGGPGRVYEQYF. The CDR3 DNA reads TGTGCCAGCAGTGAAGGAGGAGGGCCAGGGCGGGTCTACGAGCAGTACTTC.